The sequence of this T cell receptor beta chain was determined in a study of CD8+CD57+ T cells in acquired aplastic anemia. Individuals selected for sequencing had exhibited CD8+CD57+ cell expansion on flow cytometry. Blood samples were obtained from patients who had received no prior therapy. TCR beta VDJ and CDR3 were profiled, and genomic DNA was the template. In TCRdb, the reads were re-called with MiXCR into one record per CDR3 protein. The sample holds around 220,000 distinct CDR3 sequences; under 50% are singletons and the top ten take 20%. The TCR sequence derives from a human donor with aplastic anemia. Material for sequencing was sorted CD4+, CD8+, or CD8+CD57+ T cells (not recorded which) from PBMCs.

The DNA of the CDR3 is TGCAGTGATGACCGGACAGGGGGCTACGGCTACACCTTC. This gives the protein CSDDRTGGYGYTF. The chain is built from TRBV20-1 and TRBJ1-2, with 11 nucleotides matching TRBD1. This CDR3 spans 13 amino acids. CDR1 is DFQATT, CDR2 SNEGSKA, per germline (reference sequence). V was clipped by 7 bases and J by 8 bases; unmatched bases: 9.